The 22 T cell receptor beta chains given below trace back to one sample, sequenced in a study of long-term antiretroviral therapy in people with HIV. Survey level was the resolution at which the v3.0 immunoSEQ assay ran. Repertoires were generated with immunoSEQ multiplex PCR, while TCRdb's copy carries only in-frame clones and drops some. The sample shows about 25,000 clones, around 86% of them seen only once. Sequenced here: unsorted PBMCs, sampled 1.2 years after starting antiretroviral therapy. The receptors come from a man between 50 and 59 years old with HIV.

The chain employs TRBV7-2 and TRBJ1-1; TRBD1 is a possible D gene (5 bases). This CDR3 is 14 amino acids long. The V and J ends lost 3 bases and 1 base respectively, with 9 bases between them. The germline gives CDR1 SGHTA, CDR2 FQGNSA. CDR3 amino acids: CASSLMTANTEAFF. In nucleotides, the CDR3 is TGTGCCAGCAGCTTGATGACAGCGAACACTGAAGCTTTCTTT. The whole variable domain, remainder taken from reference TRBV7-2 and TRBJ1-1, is GAGVSQSPSNKVTEKGKDVELRCDPISGHTALYWYRQSLGQGLEFLIYFQGNSAPDKSGLPSDRFSAERTGGSVSTLTIQRTQQEDSAVYLCASSLMTANTEAFFGQGTRLTVV.

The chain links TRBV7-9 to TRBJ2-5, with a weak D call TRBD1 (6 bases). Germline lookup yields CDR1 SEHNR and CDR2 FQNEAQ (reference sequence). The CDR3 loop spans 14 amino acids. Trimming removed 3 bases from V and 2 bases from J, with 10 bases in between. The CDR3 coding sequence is TGTGCCAGCAGCTTGGGGGCCTTTCAAGAGACCCAGTACTTC. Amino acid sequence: CASSLGAFQETQYF.

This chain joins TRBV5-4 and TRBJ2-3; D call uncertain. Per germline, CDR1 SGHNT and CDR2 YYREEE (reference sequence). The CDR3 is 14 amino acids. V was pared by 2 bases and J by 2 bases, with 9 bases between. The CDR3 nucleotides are TGTGCCAGCAGCTTTGCTGGCTCCACAGATACGCAGTATTTT. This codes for CASSFAGSTDTQYF.

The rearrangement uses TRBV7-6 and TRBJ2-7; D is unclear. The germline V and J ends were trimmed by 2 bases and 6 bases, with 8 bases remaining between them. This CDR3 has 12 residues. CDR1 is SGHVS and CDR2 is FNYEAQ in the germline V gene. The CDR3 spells CASSLRGSEQYF. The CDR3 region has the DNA TGTGCCAGCAGCTTACGAGGAAGCGAGCAGTACTTC.

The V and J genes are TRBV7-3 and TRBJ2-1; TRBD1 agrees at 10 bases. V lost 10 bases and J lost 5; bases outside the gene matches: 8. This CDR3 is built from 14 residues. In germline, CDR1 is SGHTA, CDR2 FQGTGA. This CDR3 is CATVRQGANNEQFF. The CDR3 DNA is TGTGCCACCGTTCGACAGGGGGCTAACAATGAGCAGTTCTTC.

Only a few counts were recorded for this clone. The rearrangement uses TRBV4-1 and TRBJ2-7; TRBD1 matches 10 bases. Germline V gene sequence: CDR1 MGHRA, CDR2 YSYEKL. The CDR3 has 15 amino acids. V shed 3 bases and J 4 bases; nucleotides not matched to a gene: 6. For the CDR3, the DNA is TGCGCCAGCAGCCAGACCGGGACAGGGGCGTACGAGCAGTACTTC. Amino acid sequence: CASSQTGTGAYEQYF.

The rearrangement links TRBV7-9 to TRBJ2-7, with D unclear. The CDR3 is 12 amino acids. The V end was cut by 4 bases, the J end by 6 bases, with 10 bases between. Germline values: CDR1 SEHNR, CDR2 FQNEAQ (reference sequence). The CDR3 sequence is CASSSLGREQYF. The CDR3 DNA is TGTGCCAGCAGCTCTCTGGGTCGCGAGCAGTACTTC. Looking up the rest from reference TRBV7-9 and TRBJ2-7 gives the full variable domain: DTGVSQNPRHKITKRGQNVTFRCDPISEHNRLYWYRQTLGQGPEFLTYFQNEAQLEKSRLLSDRFSAERPKGSFSTLEIQRTEQGDSAMYLCASSSLGREQYFGPGTRLTVT.

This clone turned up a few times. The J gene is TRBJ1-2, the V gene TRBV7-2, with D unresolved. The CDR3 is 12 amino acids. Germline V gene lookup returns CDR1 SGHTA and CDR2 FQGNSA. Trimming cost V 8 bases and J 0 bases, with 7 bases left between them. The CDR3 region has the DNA TGTGCCAGCGGCCTATCTAACTATGGCTACACCTTC. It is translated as CASGLSNYGYTF.

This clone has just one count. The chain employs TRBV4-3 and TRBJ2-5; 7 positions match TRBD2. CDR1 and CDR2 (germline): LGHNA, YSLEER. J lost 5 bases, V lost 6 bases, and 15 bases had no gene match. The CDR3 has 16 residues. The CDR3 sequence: CASSKTGEGGRETQYF. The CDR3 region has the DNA TGCGCCAGCAGTAAGACGGGGGAGGGAGGCAGGGAGACCCAGTACTTC.

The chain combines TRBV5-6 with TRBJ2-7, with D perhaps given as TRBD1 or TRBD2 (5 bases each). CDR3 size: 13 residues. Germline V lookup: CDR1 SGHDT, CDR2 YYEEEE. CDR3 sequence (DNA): TGTGCCAGCAGCGGTATCCGGGACGCCCTCGAAAGCGTC. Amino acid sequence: CASSGIRDALESV.

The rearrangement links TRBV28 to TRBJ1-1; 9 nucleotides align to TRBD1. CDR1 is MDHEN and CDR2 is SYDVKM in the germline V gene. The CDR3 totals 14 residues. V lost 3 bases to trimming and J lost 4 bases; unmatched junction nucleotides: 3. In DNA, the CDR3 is TGTGCCAGCAGTTTCCGACAGGGGGGCACTGAAGCTTTCTTT. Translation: CASSFRQGGTEAFF.

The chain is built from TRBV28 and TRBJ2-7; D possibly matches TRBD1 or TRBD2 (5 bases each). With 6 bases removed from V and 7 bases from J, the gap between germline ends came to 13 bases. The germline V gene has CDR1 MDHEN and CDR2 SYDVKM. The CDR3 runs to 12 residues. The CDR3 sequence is CASRLDRGEQYF. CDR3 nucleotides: TGTGCCAGCAGACTCGACAGAGGGGAGCAGTACTTC.

The CDR3 region is CASSVAGGLEETQYF. CDR3 bases: TGTGCCAGCAGCGTAGCAGGGGGGTTAGAAGAGACCCAGTACTTC. The chain recombines TRBV9 with TRBJ2-5; D may be TRBD1 (7 bases). V shed 0 bases and J shed 3 bases, with 12 bases lying between them. The CDR3 has 15 residues. Germline-derived CDR1 and CDR2 are SGDLS and YYNGEE.

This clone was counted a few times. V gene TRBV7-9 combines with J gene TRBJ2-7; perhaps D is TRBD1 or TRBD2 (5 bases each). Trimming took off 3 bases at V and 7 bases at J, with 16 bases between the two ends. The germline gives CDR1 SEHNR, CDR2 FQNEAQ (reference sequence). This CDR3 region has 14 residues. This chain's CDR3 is CASSLGTPGREQYF. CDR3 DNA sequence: TGTGCCAGCAGCTTGGGTACACCGGGGCGAGAGCAGTACTTC.

The CDR3 DNA reads TGTGCCAGCAGCTTAGGAGGTGGAGGTCTCTACGAGCAGTACTTC. Translation gives CASSLGGGGLYEQYF. The chain couples TRBV7-9 to TRBJ2-7, with a possible D match to TRBD2 (5 bases). Between the trimmed V and J ends, which lost 1 base and 3 bases, there was a span of 13 bases. The V gene's germline CDR1 is SEHNR and CDR2 FQNEAQ (reference sequence). The CDR3 has 15 residues. Full variable domain (outside the CDR3, taken from reference TRBV7-9 and TRBJ2-7): DTGVSQNPRHKITKRGQNVTFRCDPISEHNRLYWYRQTLGQGPEFLTYFQNEAQLEKSRLLSDRFSAERPKGSFSTLEIQRTEQGDSAMYLCASSLGGGGLYEQYFGPGTRLTVT.

The CDR3 region has the DNA TGTGCCAGCAGCTCCCGAGGGAGGGGGCCCGTAAATGAGCAGTTCTTC. This sequence encodes CASSSRGRGPVNEQFF. The chain couples TRBV9 to TRBJ2-1, with D perhaps assigned TRBD1 or TRBD2 (7 bases each). Germline CDR1 reads SGDLS; CDR2 reads YYNGEE. Trimming took off 4 bases at V and 7 bases at J, with 21 bases between the two ends. The CDR3 spans 16 residues.

In nucleotides, the CDR3 is TGTGCCACCGAGCGGGGGGGCCGGGACAATGAGCAGTTCTTC. It yields the protein CATERGGRDNEQFF. This chain uses TRBV28 with TRBJ2-1; 10 nucleotides match TRBD2. Germline trimming cut 10 bases from V and 5 bases from J; bases unmatched to any gene: 8. The CDR3 is made up of 14 amino acids. Looked up from germline, CDR1 is MDHEN and CDR2 is SYDVKM.

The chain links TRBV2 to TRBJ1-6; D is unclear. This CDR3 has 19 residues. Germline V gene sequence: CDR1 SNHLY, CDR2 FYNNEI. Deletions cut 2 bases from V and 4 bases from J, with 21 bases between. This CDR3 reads CASSEFLASAEPYNSPLHF. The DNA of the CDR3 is TGTGCCAGCAGTGAATTTTTGGCATCGGCGGAACCTTATAATTCACCCCTCCACTTT. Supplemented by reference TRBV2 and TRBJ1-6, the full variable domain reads EPEVTQTPSHQVTQMGQEVILRCVPISNHLYFYWYRQILGQKVEFLVSFYNNEISEKSEIFDDQFSVERPDGSNFTLKIRSTKLEDSAMYFCASSEFLASAEPYNSPLHFGNGTRLTVT.

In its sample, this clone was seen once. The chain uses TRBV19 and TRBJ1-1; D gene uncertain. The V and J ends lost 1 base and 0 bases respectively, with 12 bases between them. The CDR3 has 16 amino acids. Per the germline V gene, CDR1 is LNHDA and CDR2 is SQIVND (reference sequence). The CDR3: CASSIVYSNMNTEAFF. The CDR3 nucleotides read TGTGCCAGTAGTATAGTGTACAGTAACATGAACACTGAAGCTTTCTTT.

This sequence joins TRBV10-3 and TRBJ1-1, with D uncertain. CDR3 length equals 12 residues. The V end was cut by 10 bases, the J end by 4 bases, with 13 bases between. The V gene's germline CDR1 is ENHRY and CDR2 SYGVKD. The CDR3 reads CATRPLSTEAFF. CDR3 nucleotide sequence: TGTGCCACCCGGCCTTTATCCACTGAAGCTTTCTTT.

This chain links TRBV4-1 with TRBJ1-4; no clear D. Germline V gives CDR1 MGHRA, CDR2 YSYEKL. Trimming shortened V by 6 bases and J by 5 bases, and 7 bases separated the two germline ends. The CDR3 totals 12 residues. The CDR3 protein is CASRGGNEKLFF. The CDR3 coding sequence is TGCGCCAGCAGAGGTGGGAATGAAAAACTGTTTTTT.

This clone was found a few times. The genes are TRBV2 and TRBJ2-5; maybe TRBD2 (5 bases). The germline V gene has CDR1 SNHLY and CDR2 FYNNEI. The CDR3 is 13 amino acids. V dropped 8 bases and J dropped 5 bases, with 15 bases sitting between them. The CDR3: CASRGGLRETQYF. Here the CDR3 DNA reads TGTGCCAGCCGAGGAGGCCTCCGGGAGACCCAGTACTTC.